This T cell receptor beta chain was sequenced in a study of shared clonotypes between healthy human individuals. Study-wide background: The donors, a couple of women and three men, were aged 18 to 49.

CDR1 is SGHVS and CDR2 is FNYEAQ in the germline V gene. The CDR3 is 20 amino acids. V was pared by 0 bases and J by 1 base, with 25 bases between. Researchers partitioned CD4+ cells into CD45RA+ naive and CD45RA-negative memory subsets. Genomic DNA from each subset was divided evenly over several immunoSEQ plates. Using immunoSEQ multiplex PCR, the repertoire was profiled, and TCRdb retains in-frame clones only, with some absent. The sample has 2 million to 2.5 million clones, about 92% seen once; the top ten hold under 0.45%. The clonotype was recovered from a man aged 18 to 29 in good health. Some clones in this sample may be carry-over from other donors' samples. The chain carries TRBV7-6 and TRBJ2-7; the D gene is possibly TRBD1 (7 bases). Sequenced input: naive CD4+ T cells from PBMCs. Indicated subset: CD45RA+ positively selected. The CDR3 here is CASSLAERGRITGGSYEQYF. The DNA of the CDR3 is TGTGCCAGCAGCTTAGCTGAAAGGGGGCGAATAACAGGAGGGTCCTACGAGCAGTACTTC.